The 31 T cell receptor beta chains given below trace back to one sample, sequenced in a study of naive and memory T cell subsets. Overall study results and limits: Especially in CD8 cells, naive repertoires contained a few larger clonotypes, possibly CD45RA-re-expressing memory cells.

Their antigens are not known. Both TRBC1 and TRBC2 were covered by a beta constant-region primer of two equimolar oligonucleotides. The ligated cDNA underwent four PCR rounds using SP2 and nested alpha and beta constant-region primers. TCRdb itself ran the UMI-ligation and nested PCR reads through MiXCR, one entry per CDR3 protein. The sample contains over 80,000 distinct CDR3 sequences, about 11% of which appear only once. The specimen sequenced was naive CD4+ T cells from blood. The receptors come from a human donor in good health.

Only a few counts were recorded for this clonotype. The chain is built from TRBV20-1 and TRBJ2-5, with D tentatively TRBD1 (6 bases). Looked up from germline, CDR1 is DFQATT and CDR2 is SNEGSKA (reference sequence). Between the trimmed V and J ends, which lost 6 bases and 2 bases, there was a span of 16 bases. The CDR3 totals 14 residues. The CDR3 loop is CSALRGQQQETQYF. The CDR3 DNA sequence: TGCAGTGCCCTCAGAGGACAGCAACAAGAGACCCAGTACTTC.

The rearrangement joins TRBV21-1 to TRBJ2-5. TRBV21-1 is flagged as a pseudogene. This CDR3 contains 11 residues. Here the CDR3 reads CASSPLETQYF. CDR3 bases: TGTGCCAGCAGCCCTCTGGAGACCCAGTACTTC.

This chain connects TRBV12-5 to TRBJ2-5; TRBD2 might be the D (7 bases). V was cut by 8 bases and J by 1 base, with 14 bases left in between. Germline V gene data show CDR1 as LGHNT and CDR2 as FRNRAP. The CDR3 totals 14 residues. This CDR3 reads CASCAGATQETQYF. DNA for the CDR3: TGTGCTAGTTGTGCGGGGGCAACCCAAGAGACCCAGTACTTC.

The CDR3 region has the DNA TGCAGTGCTAGAAGACAGGGTTACGAGCAGTACTTC. Amino acids: CSARRQGYEQYF. The rearrangement uses TRBV20-1 and TRBJ2-7; 7 bases agree with TRBD1. The CDR3 covers 12 residues. Germline V gives CDR1 DFQATT, CDR2 SNEGSKA (reference sequence). V trimming: 2 bases; J trimming: 4 bases; junction bases outside the gene matches: 2.

This clonotype was picked up many times. J is TRBJ2-4 and V is TRBV6-2 or TRBV6-3, with 7 bases that match TRBD1. Per germline, CDR1 MNHEY and CDR2 SVGEGT. The CDR3 covers 17 residues. J was trimmed by 0 bases and V by 2 bases; bases with no gene match: 7. The CDR3 sequence: CASSYPRGQLAKNIQYF. As DNA, the CDR3 is TGTGCCAGCAGTTACCCGAGGGGACAGCTAGCCAAAAACATTCAGTACTTC.

The chain combines TRBV20-1 with TRBJ2-4; 7 bases align to TRBD1. J gave up 2 bases and V 6 bases, and 10 bases lay outside the gene matches. The CDR3 runs to 15 residues. Germline V lookup: CDR1 DFQATT, CDR2 SNEGSKA (reference sequence). This CDR3 reads CSAPPGGSSKNIQYF. In nucleotides, the CDR3 is TGCAGTGCACCACCAGGGGGTTCGTCCAAAAACATTCAGTACTTC.

Comments on this clonotype: A clone one base away is much larger, so this may be a read error. This sequence joins TRBV28 and TRBJ1-5; D is undetermined. This CDR3 contains 14 residues. Germline V gene sequence: CDR1 MDHEN, CDR2 SYDVKM. Trimming removed 11 bases at V and 0 bases at J, with 14 bases between. The CDR3 here is CAGIVTNSNQPQHF. The CDR3 nucleotides read TGTGCCGGCATCGTGACTAATAGCAATCAGCCCCAGCATTTT. The full variable domain, with the rest looked up from reference TRBV28 and TRBJ1-5, is DVKVTQSSRYLVKRTGEKVFLECVQDMDHENMFWYRQDPGLGLRLIYFSYDVKMKEKGDIPEGYSVSREKKERFSLILESASTNQTSMYLCAGIVTNSNQPQHFGDGTRLSIL.

A few counts support this clonotype. The J gene is TRBJ2-7, the V gene TRBV7-2; maybe TRBD1 (5 bases). V lost 3 bases and J lost 0, with 15 bases in between. Germline V CDR1 and CDR2: SGHTA, FQGNSA. This CDR3 contains 16 residues. The CDR3, as DNA: TGTGCCAGCAGCTTCCAGTGGGGCTCCACCTCCTACGAGCAGTACTTC. It translates to CASSFQWGSTSYEQYF.

This clonotype was recorded many times. The rearrangement links TRBV6-2 or TRBV6-3 to TRBJ2-4, with D maybe TRBD1 (6 bases). The CDR3 runs to 14 residues. Germline CDR1 and CDR2: MNHEY and SVGEGT. V lost 5 bases to trimming and J lost 1 base, with 9 bases between them. As DNA, the CDR3 is TGTGCCAGCAGTCCGACAGGTGCCAAAAACATTCAGTACTTC. Translation gives CASSPTGAKNIQYF.

This clonotype was observed at least ten times. The chain links TRBV7-2 to TRBJ2-3; no clear D gene. The CDR3 totals 13 residues. The V gene's germline CDR1 is SGHTA and CDR2 FQGNSA. Trimming left V 5 bases short and J 5 bases short, with 11 bases between. CDR3 sequence reads: CASSALRRDTQYF. CDR3 DNA: TGTGCCAGCAGCGCGCTTCGTCGAGATACGCAGTATTTT.

This clonotype was counted between two and nine times. The V gene is TRBV4-2, the J gene TRBJ2-3; D unresolved. Deletions cut 5 bases from V and 5 bases from J, with 17 bases between. The CDR3 extends over 15 amino acids. Germline V gene sequence: CDR1 LGHNA, CDR2 YNFKEQ. The CDR3 loop reads CASSGLTPGVDTQYF. The CDR3 bases are TGTGCCAGCAGCGGTCTGACCCCAGGTGTAGATACGCAGTATTTT.

CDR3 loop: CASTKGYHSGNTIYF. In nucleotides, the CDR3 is TGTGCCAGCACCAAGGGCTACCACTCTGGAAACACCATATATTTT. The V gene is TRBV7-9, the J gene TRBJ1-3; D unclear. V lost 7 bases, J lost 0 bases, and 13 bases lay in between. Germline V gene sequence: CDR1 SEHNR, CDR2 FQNEAQ (reference sequence). The CDR3 runs to 15 residues.

This clonotype occurred a few times. The chain combines TRBV19 with TRBJ2-7; the D gene is possibly TRBD2 (5 bases). The ends were cut back, 4 bases at V and 3 bases at J, with 10 bases in the middle. CDR1 and CDR2 (germline): LNHDA, SQIVND (reference sequence). The CDR3 runs 13 residues. CDR3 region: CASSRTSDYEQYF. Written as DNA, the CDR3 is TGTGCCAGTAGTAGAACTAGTGACTACGAGCAGTACTTC. The full variable domain, its missing parts supplied by reference TRBV19 and TRBJ2-7, is DGGITQSPKYLFRKEGQNVTLSCEQNLNHDAMYWYRQDPGQGLRLIYYSQIVNDFQKGDIAEGYSVSREKKESFPLTVTSAQKNPTAFYLCASSRTSDYEQYFGPGTRLTVT.

There are many counts of this clonotype. The chain combines TRBV11-2 with TRBJ2-2; D possibly corresponds to TRBD1 (5 bases). V dropped 4 bases and J dropped 4 bases, with 10 bases sitting between them. This CDR3 comprises 14 residues. Germline V gives CDR1 SGHAT, CDR2 FQNNGV. CDR3 protein: CASSSRRGTGELFF. CDR3 DNA: TGTGCCAGCAGCTCCCGTAGGGGCACCGGGGAGCTGTTTTTT.

At least ten counts were recorded for this clonotype. The V and J genes are TRBV4-1 and TRBJ2-2; TRBD2 is a possible D gene (5 bases). Germline CDR1 and CDR2: MGHRA and YSYEKL. This CDR3 is built from 16 residues. With 2 bases removed from V and 2 bases from J, the gap between germline ends came to 12 bases. The CDR3 reads CASSQPGKSNTGELFF. The CDR3 coding sequence is TGCGCCAGCAGCCAACCCGGGAAAAGTAACACCGGGGAGCTGTTTTTT.

There are a few counts of this clonotype. CDR3 loop: CASTNWASGNTIYF. The CDR3 DNA follows: TGTGCCAGCACCAATTGGGCCTCTGGAAACACCATATATTTT. The chain employs TRBV14 and TRBJ1-3; no firm D call. CDR3 length equals 14 residues. In germline, CDR1 is SGHDN, CDR2 FVKESK. Trimming removed 7 bases at V and 0 bases at J, with 10 bases between.

The rearrangement uses TRBV7-2 and TRBJ2-7, with 10 bases aligning to TRBD2. The V segment lost 3 bases and the J segment 5 bases; nucleotides outside the gene matches: 1. The length of the CDR3 is 13 residues. CDR1 and CDR2 from the germline V gene are SGHTA and FQGNSA. CDR3 in DNA: TGTGCCAGCAGCTTTCTAGCGGGGGACGAGCAGTACTTC. Residues: CASSFLAGDEQYF.

The V and J genes are TRBV5-1 and TRBJ1-2, with a weak D call TRBD1 (6 bases). CDR1 is SGHRS and CDR2 is YFSETQ in the germline V gene. V lost 0 bases and J 4 bases, leaving 13 bases between the germline ends. This CDR3 is built from 15 residues. The CDR3 DNA sequence: TGCGCCAGCAGCTTGGCCCTCCGGGACACCTATGGCTACACCTTC. Translating it yields CASSLALRDTYGYTF.

This clonotype has just a few counts. The chain combines TRBV4-1 with TRBJ2-1; 14 bases map to TRBD2. This CDR3 spans 18 amino acids. The trim removed 0 bases at V and 6 bases at J, leaving 7 bases unmatched. The V gene's germline CDR1 is MGHRA and CDR2 YSYEKL. The chain's CDR3 is CASSQEGLAGAPGNEQFF. The CDR3 coding sequence is TGCGCCAGCAGCCAAGAGGGACTAGCGGGAGCCCCGGGCAATGAGCAGTTCTTC.

The CDR3 nucleotides read TGTGCCACCAGTGACTCCAGGGGGCGCCCTGGGGCCAACGTCCTGACTTTC. Translated, it gives CATSDSRGRPGANVLTF. V and J are TRBV24-1 and TRBJ2-6; the match to TRBD1 covers 8 bases. The CDR3 is 17 residues long. Looked up from germline, CDR1 is KGHDR and CDR2 is SFDVKD. V shed 4 bases, J shed 2 bases, and the junction held 6 bases outside the gene matches.

This clonotype came up a few times. This chain uses TRBV7-2 with TRBJ2-1; D ambiguous. This CDR3 contains 11 residues. V shed 5 bases and J shed 7 bases, with 6 bases lying between them. CDR1 and CDR2 (germline): SGHTA, FQGNSA. The CDR3: CASSPRNEQFF. DNA of the CDR3: TGTGCCAGCAGCCCTCGAAATGAGCAGTTCTTC.

The genes are TRBV7-9 and TRBJ2-3; 10 nucleotides match TRBD2. V was pared by 1 base and J by 2 bases, with 6 bases of the junction left unmatched. The CDR3 covers 17 residues. Germline CDR1 is SEHNR and CDR2 is FQNEAQ (reference sequence). CDR3 in amino acids: CASSLGQTSGVTDTQYF. In DNA form, the CDR3 reads TGTGCCAGCAGCTTAGGGCAAACTAGCGGGGTCACAGATACGCAGTATTTT.

In its sample, this clonotype was seen a few times. This sequence joins TRBV12-3 or TRBV12-4 and TRBJ1-1; 8 bases fit TRBD1. The J segment lost 4 bases and the V segment lost 6 bases, leaving 7 bases of the junction unmatched. The CDR3 contains 14 residues. The CDR3 DNA follows: TGTGCCAGCAGGGACACAGGGGGTCCCACTGAAGCTTTCTTT. Translation: CASRDTGGPTEAFF.

This clonotype was observed a few times. V usage is TRBV25-1 and J usage is TRBJ1-5; D not resolved. The germline V gene encodes CDR1 MGHDK and CDR2 SYGVNS. Trimming pared 2 bases from V and 4 bases from J, leaving 15 bases between. The CDR3 sequence is 16 residues long. CDR3 nucleotide sequence: TGTGCCAGCAGTGAAGGCCTAGGTGCAATGAATCAGCCCCAGCATTTT. It is translated as CASSEGLGAMNQPQHF. The full variable domain, in which reference TRBV25-1 and TRBJ1-5 provide the parts outside the CDR3, is EADIYQTPRYLVIGTGKKITLECSQTMGHDKMYWYQQDPGMELHLIHYSYGVNSTEKGDLSSESTVSRIRTEHFPLTLESARPSHTSQYLCASSEGLGAMNQPQHFGDGTRLSIL.

J is TRBJ1-5 and V is TRBV20-1; TRBD1 might be the D (5 bases). V was clipped by 6 bases and J by 3 bases, with 12 bases between them. Germline-derived CDR1 and CDR2 are DFQATT and SNEGSKA (reference sequence). This CDR3 contains 13 residues. The CDR3 DNA is TGCAGTGCGACAAGGGGAGTCAATCAGCCCCAGCATTTT. It codes for CSATRGVNQPQHF.

This clonotype was found a few times. V usage is TRBV12-3 or TRBV12-4 and J usage is TRBJ2-3, with TRBD2 matching over 11 bases. The CDR3 totals 15 residues. Trimming cost V 4 bases and J 5 bases; bases outside gene matches: 5. CDR3 protein: CASSSLAGVKDTQYF. Written as DNA, the CDR3 is TGTGCCAGCAGTTCACTAGCGGGGGTGAAAGATACGCAGTATTTT.

This clonotype was seen more than once but under ten times. The chain couples TRBV30 to TRBJ1-1; a weak D match, TRBD1 (5 bases). Trimming left V 4 bases short and J 11 bases short, with 17 bases between. Germline V gene lookup returns CDR1 GTSNPN and CDR2 SVGIG (reference sequence). The CDR3 covers 12 residues. The CDR3 loop is CAWTDTTVRAFF. The CDR3 region has the DNA TGTGCCTGGACGGACACGACCGTTAGGGCTTTCTTT.

This clonotype has a handful of counts. The V gene is TRBV6-2 or TRBV6-3, the J gene TRBJ2-1; 10 positions agree with TRBD2. Per the germline V gene, CDR1 is MNHEY and CDR2 is SVGEGT. The CDR3 extends over 14 amino acids. Trimming cost V 2 bases and J 9 bases; bases outside gene matches: 4. The CDR3 loop is CASSYSGRGGEQFF. The CDR3 region has the DNA TGTGCCAGCAGTTACAGCGGGAGGGGGGGTGAGCAGTTCTTC.

This clonotype was seen ten or more times. The J gene is TRBJ2-7, the V gene TRBV20-1; D is possibly TRBD2 (5 bases). The CDR3 totals 12 residues. CDR1 is DFQATT, CDR2 SNEGSKA, per germline (reference sequence). With 0 bases removed from V and 6 bases from J, the gap between germline ends came to 9 bases. CDR3 protein: CSARDGESEQYF. In DNA form, the CDR3 reads TGCAGTGCTAGAGATGGGGAGAGCGAGCAGTACTTC.

This clonotype occurred a few times. The chain recombines TRBV6-5 with TRBJ1-1; 7 bases agree with TRBD1. The CDR3 runs 13 residues. Germline values: CDR1 MNHEY, CDR2 SVGAGI. V shed 6 bases, J shed 4 bases, and the junction held 5 bases outside the gene matches. DNA for the CDR3: TGTGCCAGCAGATCCAGGGACAGCACTGAAGCTTTCTTT. Protein: CASRSRDSTEAFF.

This clonotype was recorded many times. Germline is not matched at one junction end, which may reflect a read error. This chain uses TRBV10-3 with TRBJ2-3, with D uncertain. The CDR3 runs to 12 residues. Per germline, CDR1 ENHRY and CDR2 SYGVKD. The CDR3 coding sequence is TGTGCCATCAGTGAGACCCCCCATACACAGTATTTT. The encoded protein is CAISETPHTQYF.